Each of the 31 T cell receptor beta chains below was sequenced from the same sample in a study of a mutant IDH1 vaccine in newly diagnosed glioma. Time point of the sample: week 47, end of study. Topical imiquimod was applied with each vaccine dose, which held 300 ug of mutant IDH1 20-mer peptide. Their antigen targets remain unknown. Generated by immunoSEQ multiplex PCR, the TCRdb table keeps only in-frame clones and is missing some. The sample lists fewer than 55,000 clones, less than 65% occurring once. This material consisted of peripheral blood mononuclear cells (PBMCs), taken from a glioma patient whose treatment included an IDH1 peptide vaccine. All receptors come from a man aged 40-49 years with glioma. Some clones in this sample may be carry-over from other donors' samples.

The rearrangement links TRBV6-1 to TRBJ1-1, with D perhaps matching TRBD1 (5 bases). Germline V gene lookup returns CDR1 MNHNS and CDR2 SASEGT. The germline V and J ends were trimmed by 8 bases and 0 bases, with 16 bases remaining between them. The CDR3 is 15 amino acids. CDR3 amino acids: CASSPGGTLNTEAFF. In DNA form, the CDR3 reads TGTGCCAGCTCCCCGGGGGGGACCCTGAACACTGAAGCTTTCTTT.

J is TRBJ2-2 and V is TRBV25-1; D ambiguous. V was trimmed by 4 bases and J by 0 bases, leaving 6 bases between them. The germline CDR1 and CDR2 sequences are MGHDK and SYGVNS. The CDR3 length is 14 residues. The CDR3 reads CASSGQPNTGELFF. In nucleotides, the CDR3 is TGTGCCAGCAGTGGGCAGCCGAACACCGGGGAGCTGTTTTTT.

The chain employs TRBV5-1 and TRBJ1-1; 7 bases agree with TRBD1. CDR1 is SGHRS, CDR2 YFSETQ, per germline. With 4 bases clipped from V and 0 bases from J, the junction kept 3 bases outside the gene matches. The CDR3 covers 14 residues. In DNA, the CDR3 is TGCGCCAGCAGCCGGGACAGTCTGAACACTGAAGCTTTCTTT. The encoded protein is CASSRDSLNTEAFF.

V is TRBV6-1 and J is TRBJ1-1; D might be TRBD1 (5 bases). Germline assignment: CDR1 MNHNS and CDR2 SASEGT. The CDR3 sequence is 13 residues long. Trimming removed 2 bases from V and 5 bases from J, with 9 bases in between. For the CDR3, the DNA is TGTGCCAGCAGTGAACGAGGGGAAACTGAAGCTTTCTTT. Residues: CASSERGETEAFF.

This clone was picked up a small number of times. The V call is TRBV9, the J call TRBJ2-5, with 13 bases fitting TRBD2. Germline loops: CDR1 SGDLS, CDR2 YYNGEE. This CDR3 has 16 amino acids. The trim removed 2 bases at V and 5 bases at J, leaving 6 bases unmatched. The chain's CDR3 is CASSVQTSGGLETQYF. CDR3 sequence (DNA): TGTGCCAGCAGCGTCCAGACTAGCGGGGGGTTGGAGACCCAGTACTTC.

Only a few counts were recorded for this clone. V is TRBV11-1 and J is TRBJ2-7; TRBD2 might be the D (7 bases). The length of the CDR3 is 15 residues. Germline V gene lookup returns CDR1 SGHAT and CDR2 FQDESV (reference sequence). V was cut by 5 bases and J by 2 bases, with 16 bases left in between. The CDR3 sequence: CASSRGAWRTYEQYF. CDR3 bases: TGTGCCAGCAGCCGGGGGGCCTGGCGGACCTACGAGCAGTACTTC.

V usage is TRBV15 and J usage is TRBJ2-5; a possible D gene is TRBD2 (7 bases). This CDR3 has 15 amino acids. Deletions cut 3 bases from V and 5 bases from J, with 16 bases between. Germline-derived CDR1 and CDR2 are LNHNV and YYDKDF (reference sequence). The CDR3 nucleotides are TGTGCCACCAGCAGCAGCCGGGGGGCCCGGGAGACCCAGTACTTC. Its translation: CATSSSRGARETQYF.

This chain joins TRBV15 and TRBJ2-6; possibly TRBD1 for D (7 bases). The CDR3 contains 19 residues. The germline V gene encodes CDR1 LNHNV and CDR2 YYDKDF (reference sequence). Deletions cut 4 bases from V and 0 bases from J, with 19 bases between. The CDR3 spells CATSNSLEGALSGANVLTF. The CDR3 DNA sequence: TGTGCCACCAGCAACTCCTTGGAGGGGGCCCTCTCTGGGGCCAACGTCCTGACTTTC. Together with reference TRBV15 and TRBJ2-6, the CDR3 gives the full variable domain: DAMVIQNPRYQVTQFGKPVTLSCSQTLNHNVMYWYQQKSSQAPKLLFHYYDKDFNNEADTPDNFQSRRPNTSFCFLDIRSPGLGDTAMYLCATSNSLEGALSGANVLTFGAGSRLTVL.

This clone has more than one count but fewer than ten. The CDR3 DNA follows: TGTGCCACCAGCCCGGACAGGGGTTGGGGTGAAAAACTGTTTTTT. It yields the protein CATSPDRGWGEKLFF. The chain links TRBV15 to TRBJ1-4; 9 positions match TRBD1. Trimming took 5 bases from V and 7 from J; bases not matched to a gene: 8. This CDR3 is built from 15 residues. Germline CDR1 LNHNV, CDR2 YYDKDF (reference sequence). The complete variable domain, with remaining parts taken from reference TRBV15 and TRBJ1-4, reads DAMVIQNPRYQVTQFGKPVTLSCSQTLNHNVMYWYQQKSSQAPKLLFHYYDKDFNNEADTPDNFQSRRPNTSFCFLDIRSPGLGDTAMYLCATSPDRGWGEKLFFGSGTQLSVL.

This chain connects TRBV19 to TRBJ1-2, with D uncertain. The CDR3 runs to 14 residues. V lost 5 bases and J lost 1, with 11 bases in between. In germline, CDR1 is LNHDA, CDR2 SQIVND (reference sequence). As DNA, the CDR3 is TGTGCCAGTAGTCGGGCCACGAGTAACTATGGCTACACCTTC. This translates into CASSRATSNYGYTF.

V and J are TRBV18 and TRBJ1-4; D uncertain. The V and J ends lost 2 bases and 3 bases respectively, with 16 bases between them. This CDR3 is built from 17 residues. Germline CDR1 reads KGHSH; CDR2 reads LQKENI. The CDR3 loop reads CASSPSVVDGANEKLFF. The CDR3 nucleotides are TGTGCCAGCTCACCATCCGTGGTAGATGGAGCTAATGAAAAACTGTTTTTT. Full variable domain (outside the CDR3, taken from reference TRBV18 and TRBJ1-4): NAGVMQNPRHLVRRRGQEARLRCSPMKGHSHVYWYRQLPEEGLKFMVYLQKENIIDESGMPKERFSAEFPKEGPSILRIQQVVRGDSAAYFCASSPSVVDGANEKLFFGSGTQLSVL.

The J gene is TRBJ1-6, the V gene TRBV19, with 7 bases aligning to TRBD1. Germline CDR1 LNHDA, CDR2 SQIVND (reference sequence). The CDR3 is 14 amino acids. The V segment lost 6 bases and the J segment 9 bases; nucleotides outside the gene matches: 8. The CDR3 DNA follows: TGTGCCAGTAGACCAGCCAGGGGGGTTTCACCCCTCCACTTT. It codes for CASRPARGVSPLHF.

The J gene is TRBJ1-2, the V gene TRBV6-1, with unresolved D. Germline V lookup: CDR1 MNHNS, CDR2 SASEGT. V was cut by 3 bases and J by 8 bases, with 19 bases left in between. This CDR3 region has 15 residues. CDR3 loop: CASSEALQSAGGYTF. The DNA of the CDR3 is TGTGCCAGCAGTGAGGCTCTCCAAAGTGCCGGGGGCTACACCTTC.

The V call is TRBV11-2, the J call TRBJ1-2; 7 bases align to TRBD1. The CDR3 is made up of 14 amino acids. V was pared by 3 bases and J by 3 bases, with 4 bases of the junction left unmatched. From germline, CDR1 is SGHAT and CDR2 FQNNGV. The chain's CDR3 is CASSLDRLYYGYTF. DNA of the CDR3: TGTGCCAGCAGCTTGGACAGGCTTTACTATGGCTACACCTTC.

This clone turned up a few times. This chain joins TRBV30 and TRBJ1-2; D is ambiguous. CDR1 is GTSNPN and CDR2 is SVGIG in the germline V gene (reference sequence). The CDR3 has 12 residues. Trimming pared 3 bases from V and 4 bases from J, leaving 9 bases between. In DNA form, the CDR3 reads TGTGCCTGGAGCCGGTGGAGCTATGGCTACACCTTC. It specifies CAWSRWSYGYTF.

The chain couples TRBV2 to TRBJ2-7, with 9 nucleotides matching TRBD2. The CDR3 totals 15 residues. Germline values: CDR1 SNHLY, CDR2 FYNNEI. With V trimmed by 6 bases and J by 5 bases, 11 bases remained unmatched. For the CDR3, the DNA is TGTGCCAGCAGCCCCAGGTTTAGCGGGGGTGACGAGCAGTACTTC. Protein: CASSPRFSGGDEQYF.

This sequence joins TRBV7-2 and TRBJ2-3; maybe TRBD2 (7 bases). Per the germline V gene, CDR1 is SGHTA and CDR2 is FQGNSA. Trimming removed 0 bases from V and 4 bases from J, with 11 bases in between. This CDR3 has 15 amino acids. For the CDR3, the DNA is TGTGCCAGCAGCTTAGCGGGGGGGCCCGCAGATACGCAGTATTTT. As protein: CASSLAGGPADTQYF.

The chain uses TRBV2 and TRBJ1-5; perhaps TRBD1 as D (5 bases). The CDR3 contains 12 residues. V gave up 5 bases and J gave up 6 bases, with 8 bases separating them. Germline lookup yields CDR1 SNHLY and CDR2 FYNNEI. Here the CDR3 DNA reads TGTGCCAGCAGTAGGGACCTTCAGCCCCAGCATTTT. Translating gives CASSRDLQPQHF.

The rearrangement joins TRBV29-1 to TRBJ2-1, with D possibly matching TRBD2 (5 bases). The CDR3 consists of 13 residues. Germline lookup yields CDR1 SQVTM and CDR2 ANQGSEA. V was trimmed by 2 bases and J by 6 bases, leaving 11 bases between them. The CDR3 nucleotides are TGCAGCGTTGAATTCTTTCGGGGCAATGAGCAGTTCTTC. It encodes CSVEFFRGNEQFF.

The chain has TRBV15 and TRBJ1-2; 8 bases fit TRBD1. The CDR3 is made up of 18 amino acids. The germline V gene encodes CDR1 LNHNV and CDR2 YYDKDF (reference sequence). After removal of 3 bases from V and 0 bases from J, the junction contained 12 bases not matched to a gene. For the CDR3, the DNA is TGTGCCACCAGCAGGGTAGGACAGGGAGCGCCAACTAACTATGGCTACACCTTC. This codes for CATSRVGQGAPTNYGYTF.

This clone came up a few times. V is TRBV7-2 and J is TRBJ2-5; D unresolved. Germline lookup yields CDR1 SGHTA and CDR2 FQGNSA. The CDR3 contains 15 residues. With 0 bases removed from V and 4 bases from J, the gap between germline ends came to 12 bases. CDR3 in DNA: TGTGCCAGCAGCTTAGCTAGTCTCGGAGCAGAGACCCAGTACTTC. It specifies CASSLASLGAETQYF. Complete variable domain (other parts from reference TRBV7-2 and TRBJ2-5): GAGVSQSPSNKVTEKGKDVELRCDPISGHTALYWYRQSLGQGLEFLIYFQGNSAPDKSGLPSDRFSAERTGGSVSTLTIQRTQQEDSAVYLCASSLASLGAETQYFGPGTRLLVL.

CDR3 nucleotides: TGTGCCAGCACCATCGACAGGAAGGAGACCCAGTACTTC. Residues: CASTIDRKETQYF. The rearrangement links TRBV2 to TRBJ2-5, with a weak D call TRBD1 (6 bases). Per the germline V gene, CDR1 is SNHLY and CDR2 is FYNNEI. Trimming pared 7 bases from V and 5 bases from J, leaving 14 bases between. This CDR3 has 13 amino acids.

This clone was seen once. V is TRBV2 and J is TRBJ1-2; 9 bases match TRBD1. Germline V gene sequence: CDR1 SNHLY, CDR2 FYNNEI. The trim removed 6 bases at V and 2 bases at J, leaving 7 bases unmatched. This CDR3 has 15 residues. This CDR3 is CASSARGQGNYGYTF. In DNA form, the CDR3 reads TGTGCCAGCAGCGCCAGGGGACAGGGAAACTATGGCTACACCTTC.

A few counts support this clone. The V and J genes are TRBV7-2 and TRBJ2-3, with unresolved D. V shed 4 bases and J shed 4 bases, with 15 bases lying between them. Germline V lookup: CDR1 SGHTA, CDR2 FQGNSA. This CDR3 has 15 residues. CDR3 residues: CASSSRLGLADTQYF. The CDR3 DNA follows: TGTGCCAGCAGCTCCCGTTTGGGGTTGGCAGATACGCAGTATTTT.

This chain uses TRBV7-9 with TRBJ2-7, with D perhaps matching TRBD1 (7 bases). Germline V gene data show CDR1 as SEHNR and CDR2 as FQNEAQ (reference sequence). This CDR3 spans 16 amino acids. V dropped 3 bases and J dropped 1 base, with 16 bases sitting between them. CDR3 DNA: TGTGCCAGCAGCTTGCTCCTCTCAGGGGGGTCCTACGAGCAGTACTTC. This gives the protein CASSLLLSGGSYEQYF.

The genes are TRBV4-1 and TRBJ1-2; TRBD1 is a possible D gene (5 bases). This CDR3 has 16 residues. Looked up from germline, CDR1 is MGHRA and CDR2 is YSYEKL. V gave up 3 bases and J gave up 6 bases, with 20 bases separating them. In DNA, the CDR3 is TGCGCCAGCAGCCACCCCCCGGGGGGAAAGAGGGATGGCTACACCTTC. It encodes CASSHPPGGKRDGYTF.

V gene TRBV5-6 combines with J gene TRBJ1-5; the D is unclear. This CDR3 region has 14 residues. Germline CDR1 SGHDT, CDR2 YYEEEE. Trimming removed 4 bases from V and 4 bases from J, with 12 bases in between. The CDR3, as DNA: TGTGCCAGCAGCCTGGGAGGGAGGAATCAGCCCCAGCATTTT. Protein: CASSLGGRNQPQHF.

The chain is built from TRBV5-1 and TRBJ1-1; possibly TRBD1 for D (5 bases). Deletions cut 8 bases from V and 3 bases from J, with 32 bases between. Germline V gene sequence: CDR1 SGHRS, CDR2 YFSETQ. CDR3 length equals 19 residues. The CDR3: CARLRLPGPRRVADTEAFF. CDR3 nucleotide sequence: TGCGCCAGACTACGTCTCCCGGGGCCTAGAAGGGTGGCGGACACTGAAGCTTTCTTT.

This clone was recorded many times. CDR3 residues: CASSIETSGTGYEQYF. CDR3 DNA: TGTGCCAGTAGTATAGAGACTAGCGGGACGGGCTACGAGCAGTACTTC. The chain uses TRBV19 and TRBJ2-7, with 11 positions matching TRBD2. The J segment lost 3 bases and the V segment lost 0 bases, leaving 4 bases of the junction unmatched. The CDR3 covers 16 residues. Germline assignment: CDR1 LNHDA and CDR2 SQIVND (reference sequence).

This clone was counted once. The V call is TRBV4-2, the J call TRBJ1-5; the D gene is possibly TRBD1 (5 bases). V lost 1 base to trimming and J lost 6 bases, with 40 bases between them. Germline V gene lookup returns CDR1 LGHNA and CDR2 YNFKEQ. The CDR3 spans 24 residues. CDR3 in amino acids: CASSQADSGWGAYKDSMVSQPQHF. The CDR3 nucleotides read TGTGCCAGCAGCCAAGCTGACAGTGGGTGGGGCGCGTATAAAGATAGCATGGTCAGTCAGCCCCAGCATTTT.

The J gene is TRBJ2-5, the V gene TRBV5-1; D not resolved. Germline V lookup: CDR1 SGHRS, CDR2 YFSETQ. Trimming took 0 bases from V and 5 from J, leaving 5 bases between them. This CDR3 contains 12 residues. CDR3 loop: CASSLAGETQYF. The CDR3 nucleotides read TGCGCCAGCAGCTTGGCAGGCGAGACCCAGTACTTC.